The next 17 T cell receptor beta chains were all read from a single sample in a study of CD8 T cells in ankylosing spondylitis. No cognate antigen is known for these TCRs. General observations from the study: A TCR beta motif of about eight highly homologous variants appeared characteristic of ankylosing spondylitis blood.

TCRdb reprocessed the 5' RACE reads with MiXCR, giving one entry per CDR3 protein. The repertoire consists of more than 300,000 distinct CDR3 sequences, with roughly 8% occurring once and the leading ten covering about 15%. The sample consisted of blood, either unsorted or a sorted T cell fraction (not recorded which). These receptors all stem from a male donor with ankylosing spondylitis.

J is TRBJ1-1 and V is TRBV5-1; maybe TRBD1 (5 bases). The V gene's germline CDR1 is SGHRS and CDR2 YFSETQ. The CDR3 has 15 amino acids. The V end lost 0 bases, the J end lost 1 base, and 10 bases lay between the germline ends. The CDR3 loop reads CASSLETDRNTEAFF. CDR3 nucleotides: TGCGCCAGCAGCTTGGAGACTGACAGGAACACTGAAGCTTTCTTT.

This clonotype was counted only a few times. V usage is TRBV5-1 and J usage is TRBJ2-3; D is ambiguous. The CDR3 is 14 amino acids. Germline-derived CDR1 and CDR2 are SGHRS and YFSETQ. The V and J ends lost 0 bases and 2 bases respectively, with 7 bases between them. The CDR3 region has the DNA TGCGCCAGCAGCTTGGGAAGGATCACAGATACGCAGTATTTT. It yields the protein CASSLGRITDTQYF.

J is TRBJ2-7 and V is TRBV25-1; 8 nucleotides match TRBD1. V was pared by 7 bases and J by 2 bases, with 7 bases of the junction left unmatched. Germline V gives CDR1 MGHDK, CDR2 SYGVNS. The CDR3 has 14 amino acids. The CDR3 sequence: CASTGTGGTYEQYF. Written as DNA, the CDR3 is TGTGCCAGCACCGGGACAGGTGGTACCTACGAGCAGTACTTC.

This clonotype has more than one count but fewer than ten. This sequence joins TRBV3-1 and TRBJ2-5; D not certain. This CDR3 spans 13 amino acids. V lost 1 base, J lost 5 bases, and 8 bases lay in between. Germline CDR1 LGHDT, CDR2 YNNKEL (reference sequence). CDR3 in amino acids: CASSQGRLETQYF. Written as DNA, the CDR3 is TGTGCCAGCAGCCAAGGACGGTTGGAGACCCAGTACTTC.

The chain is built from TRBV6-1 and TRBJ1-5; TRBD1 agrees at 8 bases. The V gene end was trimmed by 6 bases and the J gene end by 6 bases; junction bases not matched to a gene: 4. The CDR3 totals 13 residues. The germline V gene has CDR1 MNHNS and CDR2 SASEGT. The CDR3 loop reads CASSPTGVQPQHF. In DNA form, the CDR3 reads TGTGCCAGCAGCCCGACAGGGGTTCAGCCCCAGCATTTT.

This clonotype appeared many times. The chain is built from TRBV20-1 and TRBJ1-2; unclear D gene. V lost 2 bases, J lost 0 bases, and 13 bases lay in between. The CDR3 length is 15 residues. Germline CDR1 DFQATT, CDR2 SNEGSKA (reference sequence). CDR3 nucleotide sequence: TGCAGTGCTAGACCTCAGGATGGTACTAACTATGGCTACACCTTC. This encodes CSARPQDGTNYGYTF.

This clonotype was seen a few times. V usage is TRBV9 and J usage is TRBJ1-2, with 10 bases identical to TRBD1. Germline trimming cut 3 bases from V and 6 bases from J; bases unmatched to any gene: 11. The CDR3 runs 16 residues. Germline V gene lookup returns CDR1 SGDLS and CDR2 YYNGEE. The CDR3 is CASSASTGTGADGYTF. The CDR3 nucleotides read TGTGCCAGCAGCGCGTCAACCGGGACAGGGGCAGATGGCTACACCTTC.

This clonotype was seen many times. The V and J genes are TRBV20-1 and TRBJ2-7, with D perhaps TRBD1 or TRBD2 (5 bases each). V was pared by 1 base and J by 3 bases, with 10 bases between. CDR1 DFQATT and CDR2 SNEGSKA come from the germline V gene (reference sequence). CDR3 length: 13 residues. The CDR3 sequence is CSARVGPFYEQYF. CDR3 in DNA: TGCAGTGCTAGAGTGGGACCGTTCTACGAGCAGTACTTC.

This clonotype occurred a few times. The chain couples TRBV20-1 to TRBJ1-5, with D hard to call. The germline CDR1 and CDR2 sequences are DFQATT and SNEGSKA (reference sequence). CDR3 length: 14 amino acids. The V gene lost 5 bases and the J gene lost 0 bases, with 11 bases spanning the gap. The CDR3 DNA is TGCAGTGCTGAGAAGCGGGATAGCAATCAGCCCCAGCATTTT. It is translated as CSAEKRDSNQPQHF.

The chain links TRBV14 to TRBJ2-3, with TRBD1 as a possible D gene (6 bases). CDR1 and CDR2 from the germline V gene are SGHDN and FVKESK. V was cut by 4 bases and J by 3 bases, with 14 bases left in between. The length of the CDR3 is 15 residues. The CDR3, as DNA: TGTGCCAGCAGCCCTCAGGGGCTCGGGACAGATACGCAGTATTTT. Its translation: CASSPQGLGTDTQYF.

This clonotype was counted many times. V is TRBV29-1 and J is TRBJ1-1; D is unclear. This CDR3 is 11 amino acids long. Germline-derived CDR1 and CDR2 are SQVTM and ANQGSEA. The V end was cut by 6 bases, the J end by 1 base, with 6 bases between. The CDR3 bases are TGCAGCGTCCTGAGGAACACTGAAGCTTTCTTT. Amino acids: CSVLRNTEAFF.

The chain links TRBV28 to TRBJ1-6; possible D gene TRBD1, 6 bases. The CDR3 has 13 amino acids. CDR1 and CDR2 (germline): MDHEN, SYDVKM. The germline V and J ends were trimmed by 4 bases and 14 bases, with 15 bases remaining between them. The CDR3 DNA sequence: TGTGCCAGCAGTTACAGGGACCCCTGGTCCCTCCACTTT. It specifies CASSYRDPWSLHF.

The rearrangement links TRBV21-1 to TRBJ1-1. TRBV21-1 is designated a pseudogene. This CDR3 region has 13 residues. The CDR3 DNA reads as TGTGCCAGCAGCAAAGCTGGGAACACTGAAGCTTTCTTT. It is translated as CASSKAGNTEAFF.

This clonotype was seen repeatedly, ten times or more. V gene TRBV29-1 combines with J gene TRBJ2-3; 8 bases fit TRBD2. There are 14 residues in the CDR3. In germline, CDR1 is SQVTM, CDR2 ANQGSEA. The junction had 7 bases not matched to a gene; V was cut back by 0 bases and J by 8 bases. CDR3 region: CSVEDVAGIGTQYF. DNA of the CDR3: TGCAGCGTTGAAGATGTAGCGGGAATAGGTACGCAGTATTTT.

V is TRBV4-1 and J is TRBJ2-7; possible D gene TRBD1, 5 bases. The CDR3 spans 13 residues. Deletions cut 3 bases from V and 3 bases from J, with 9 bases between. CDR1 MGHRA and CDR2 YSYEKL come from the germline V gene. The CDR3 here is CASSHKTDYEQYF. CDR3 DNA sequence: TGCGCCAGCAGCCACAAGACAGACTACGAGCAGTACTTC.

This clonotype appeared once. The V call is TRBV20-1, the J call TRBJ2-1; D ambiguous. The CDR3 is made up of 11 amino acids. The germline V gene has CDR1 DFQATT and CDR2 SNEGSKA (reference sequence). Trimming took 3 bases from V and 5 from J, leaving 5 bases between them. The CDR3 loop reads CSASGNNEQFF. CDR3 nucleotides: TGCAGTGCTAGCGGTAACAATGAGCAGTTCTTC.

This clonotype has more than one count but fewer than ten. This chain uses TRBV20-1 with TRBJ2-7; D gene unclear. V was shortened by 1 base and J by 2 bases, with 12 bases between the two germline ends. The CDR3 spans 14 residues. CDR1 and CDR2 from the germline V gene are DFQATT and SNEGSKA (reference sequence). CDR3 sequence: CSARAPQAPYEQYF. CDR3 nucleotide sequence: TGCAGTGCTAGAGCGCCCCAAGCACCCTACGAGCAGTACTTC.